The rows below give T cell receptor beta chains drawn from one sample of a study of T cell repertoires in cytomegalovirus infection. TCRdb reprocessed the reads with MiXCR, giving one entry per CDR3 protein. The profile shows 700,000 to 900,000 distinct CDR3 sequences, around 29% of them singletons. These receptors are not linked to any known antigen. The sample was cultured CD8+ T cells from PBMCs, taken from culture after CMV antigen stimulation. The source of these receptors is a human donor in good health (CMV status not recorded). Some clones in this sample may be carry-over from other donors' samples. The CDR3 runs from the conserved cysteine through the conserved F or W. A D gene is named only where the DNA matches it firmly. Clone size appears in some rows only: once, few, many, or a class for an expanded clone.

.	TRBD2	TRBV7-4	TRBJ2-6	CASSPRGGTGANVLTF	TGTGCCAGCAGCCCCCGGGGGGGTACTGGGGCCAACGTCCTGACTTTC
.	TRBD1	TRBV18	TRBJ2-5	CASSDRGQETQYF	TGTGCCAGCTCCGACAGGGGACAAGAGACCCAGTACTTC
.	TRBD1	TRBV12-5	TRBJ1-5	CASGFGTAISNQPQHF	TGTGCTAGTGGCTTCGGGACAGCTATTAGCAATCAGCCCCAGCATTTT
.	.	TRBV20-1	TRBJ1-2	CSATGANYGYTF	TGCAGTGCTACGGGAGCTAACTATGGCTACACCTTC
.	.	TRBV7-9	TRBJ1-2	CASSLKHGGGYTF	TGTGCCAGCAGCTTAAAACACGGGGGTGGCTACACCTTC
few	TRBD1	TRBV7-6	TRBJ1-4	CASSSTDRVLDEKLFF	TGTGCCAGCAGCTCAACAGACAGGGTCCTGGATGAAAAACTGTTTTTT
.	.	TRBV12-3/TRBV12-4	TRBJ1-6	CASTWTGGLGSPLHF	TGTGCCAGCACCTGGACGGGGGGATTGGGATCACCCCTCCACTTT
.	.	TRBV11-1	TRBJ2-2	CASSPDRQRAGELFF	TGTGCCAGCAGCCCGGACAGACAGAGAGCCGGGGAGCTGTTTTTT
few	.	TRBV6-2/TRBV6-3	TRBJ1-2	CASSPGLLGTPLPHGYTF	TGTGCCAGCAGTCCGGGGCTCCTCGGGACACCACTCCCGCATGGCTACACCTTC
few	.	TRBV4-1	TRBJ1-1	CASSQDIGATTEAFF	TGTGCCAGCAGCCAAGACATCGGGGCGACTACTGAAGCTTTCTTT
few	.	TRBV6-2/TRBV6-3	TRBJ1-1	CASSLRPWNTEAFF	TGTGCCAGCAGCCTTAGACCCTGGAACACTGAAGCTTTCTTT
.	.	TRBV15	TRBJ2-3	CATSSPSSDTQYF	TGTGCCACCAGCAGTCCTTCTTCAGATACGCAGTATTTT
.	.	TRBV5-6	TRBJ1-4	CASSLPGVELFF	TGTGCCAGCAGCTTGCCGGGGGTTGAACTGTTTTTT
.	TRBD2	TRBV29-1	TRBJ2-5	CSVELSGGYQETQYF	TGCAGCGTTGAACTTAGCGGGGGGTACCAAGAGACCCAGTACTTC
many	TRBD1	TRBV7-2	TRBJ1-2	CASSWEQGNYGYTF	TGTGCCAGCAGCTGGGAACAGGGGAACTATGGCTACACCTTC
.	.	TRBV4-2	TRBJ2-5	CASSQGLGGKETQYF	TGTGCCAGCAGCCAAGGTTTAGGAGGGAAAGAGACCCAGTACTTC
few	TRBD1	TRBV7-9	TRBJ2-1	CASSTRDRRHNEQFF	TGTGCCAGCAGCACCCGGGACAGGAGACACAATGAGCAGTTCTTC
few	.	TRBV2	TRBJ1-1	CASPGGANTEAFF	TGTGCCAGCCCAGGCGGGGCGAACACTGAAGCTTTCTTT
.	.	TRBV14	TRBJ2-1	CASSQDDVGMGNEQFF	TGTGCCAGCAGCCAAGATGACGTAGGGATGGGCAATGAGCAGTTCTTC
few	.	TRBV11-2	TRBJ1-4	CASSLRSGPATNEKLFF	TGTGCCAGCAGCTTACGGTCAGGACCTGCAACTAATGAAAAACTGTTTTTT
few	.	TRBV24-1	TRBJ1-5	CATSAEADQPQHF	TGTGCCACCAGTGCCGAGGCGGATCAGCCCCAGCATTTT
few	.	TRBV4-1	TRBJ2-2	CASSQEVGRGELFF	TGCGCCAGCAGCCAAGAAGTGGGGAGGGGGGAGCTGTTTTTT
many	.	TRBV7-6	TRBJ2-1	CASSLAAVSSYNEQFF	TGTGCCAGCAGCTTAGCAGCGGTTAGCTCCTACAATGAGCAGTTCTTC
few	.	TRBV4-3	TRBJ1-2	CASSPQGFDGYTF	TGCGCCAGCAGCCCACAGGGTTTCGATGGCTACACCTTC
many	.	TRBV6-2/TRBV6-3	TRBJ1-2	CASSSDRGYYGYTF	TGTGCCAGCAGTTCGGACAGAGGGTACTATGGCTACACCTTC
few	.	TRBV12-3/TRBV12-4	TRBJ2-1	CATRGGPSYNEQFF	TGTGCCACCAGAGGGGGGCCCTCCTACAATGAGCAGTTCTTC
.	.	TRBV12-5	TRBJ2-2	CASGLPTLLAGELFF	TGTGCTAGTGGTTTGCCTACCTTGCTGGCCGGGGAGCTGTTTTTT
.	.	TRBV7-9	TRBJ1-2	CASSPDRVSYGYTF	TGTGCCAGCAGCCCCGACAGAGTCTCGTATGGCTACACCTTC
.	.	TRBV20-1	TRBJ2-3	CSARKGNTQYF	TGCAGTGCTAGAAAGGGGAATACGCAGTATTTT
few	.	TRBV19	TRBJ1-1	CASSKPGHLNTEAFF	TGTGCCAGTAGTAAGCCGGGACACCTGAACACTGAAGCTTTCTTT
.	TRBD2	TRBV7-6	TRBJ2-1	CASSQGGTNNEQFF	TGTGCTAGCAGCCAGGGAGGGACTAACAATGAGCAGTTCTTC
few	.	TRBV6-6	TRBJ2-2	CASSYIATGELFF	TGTGCCAGCAGTTACATCGCCACCGGGGAGCTGTTTTTT